This T cell receptor beta chain was captured by sequencing in a study of blood T cell repertoires in COVID-19. This table comes from immunoSEQ multiplex PCR, and its TCRdb copy is limited to in-frame clones, with some not included. Of fewer than 200,000 clones in the sample, about 86% are singletons; the top ten hold approximately 19%. CDR1 is MRHNA, CDR2 SNTAGT, per germline. The CDR3 totals 17 residues. The V end was cut by 3 bases, the J end by 7 bases, with 21 bases between. The sample comprised peripheral blood. V gene TRBV6-4 combines with J gene TRBJ1-4; D possibly corresponds to TRBD1 (6 bases). The TCR originated in a woman aged 70-85 years who had recovered from COVID-19. The CDR3 here is CASSERDTRSCCEKLFF. DNA of the CDR3: TGTGCCAGCAGTGAACGGGACACCCGGAGTTGTTGTGAAAAACTGTTTTTT.